Listed here is a single T cell receptor beta chain. Antigen: not known. Libraries were prepared by immunoSEQ multiplex PCR; TCRdb keeps only in-frame clonotypes and omits some of them. The sample carries 90,000 to 120,000 clones, around 93% recorded once. The germline V and J ends were trimmed by 0 bases and 9 bases, with 15 bases remaining between them. CDR3 length: 15 amino acids. Germline CDR1 and CDR2: MGHRA and YSYEKL. This sample stems from a study of OX40 agonist ivuxolimab in advanced cancers. Whole-study findings and limits: Some patients without response likewise showed low normalized clonal expansion. No antigen was identified for the clonally expanded peripheral T cells.

The J gene is TRBJ1-5, the V gene TRBV4-1; D remains ambiguous. The TCR sequence derives from an adult with an advanced solid tumor such as melanoma, head and neck, liver or kidney cancer. The specimen comprised CD4+ or CD8+ T cells sorted from blood, sampled in a trial of the OX40 agonist ivuxolimab. The CDR3 here is CASSQDPGWARPQHF. In nucleotides, the CDR3 is TGCGCCAGCAGCCAAGATCCGGGGTGGGCCAGGCCCCAGCATTTT.